The 23 T cell receptor beta chains in this list originate from one sample, sequenced in a study of cytomegalovirus exposure and HLA in healthy donors. A multiplex PCR was run with 60 Vbeta primers and 13 Jbeta primers. TCRdb's table, derived via immunoSEQ multiplex PCR, lists solely in-frame clones and lacks some. The sample carries 150,000 to 200,000 clones, approximately 79% recorded once. Sequencing used PBMCs. The receptors were gathered from a woman between 50 and 59 years old in good health and CMV-seropositive.

This clone was observed a handful of times. The chain has TRBV5-1 and TRBJ1-1, with TRBD1 matching over 8 bases. The germline CDR1 and CDR2 sequences are SGHRS and YFSETQ. The CDR3 is made up of 13 amino acids. The junction had 3 bases not matched to a gene; V was cut back by 4 bases and J by 4 bases. The CDR3 coding sequence is TGCGCCAGCAGCCAGACAGGGGTCACTGAAGCTTTCTTT. Translated: CASSQTGVTEAFF.

This chain joins TRBV23-1 and TRBJ2-1; 11 positions agree with TRBD2. TRBV23-1 is placed among ORFs of uncertain function. Trimming at V came to 3 bases and at J to 2 bases, leaving 3 bases not matched to a gene. The CDR3 has 16 residues. The CDR3 DNA follows: TGCGCCAGCAGTCAGTCGACTAGCGGGACCTACAATGAGCAGTTCTTC. Translating gives CASSQSTSGTYNEQFF.

The V gene is TRBV28, the J gene TRBJ2-2; D is perhaps TRBD1 (6 bases). Germline CDR1 and CDR2: MDHEN and SYDVKM. The CDR3 runs 15 residues. The ends were cut back, 5 bases at V and 0 bases at J, with 10 bases in the middle. CDR3: CASSSPGANTGELFF. The CDR3 DNA reads TGTGCCAGCAGTAGCCCAGGGGCGAACACCGGGGAGCTGTTTTTT.

The chain has TRBV7-9 and TRBJ1-5, with D possibly TRBD1 on 6 matching bases. V was cut by 5 bases and J by 6 bases, with 11 bases left in between. The CDR3 runs 13 residues. Germline V gives CDR1 SEHNR, CDR2 FQNEAQ (reference sequence). This CDR3 is CASSRGMGQPQHF. CDR3 DNA sequence: TGTGCCAGCAGCAGGGGGATGGGTCAGCCCCAGCATTTT.

This chain connects TRBV18 to TRBJ2-6; TRBD1 matches at 8 bases. The junction had 6 bases not matched to a gene; V was cut back by 3 bases and J by 5 bases. This CDR3 is 16 amino acids long. The V gene's germline CDR1 is KGHSH and CDR2 LQKENI. This CDR3 reads CASSPNGQGWANVLTF. DNA of the CDR3: TGTGCCAGCTCACCGAACGGACAGGGCTGGGCCAACGTCCTGACTTTC.

This clone showed up just a few times. This rearrangement joins TRBV5-8 to TRBJ1-2; 9 positions agree with TRBD1. Germline assignment: CDR1 SGHTS and CDR2 YDEGEE. V lost 3 bases and J lost 4; bases outside the gene matches: 7. The CDR3 covers 15 residues. The CDR3: CASSSTGGIFYGYTF. CDR3 sequence (DNA): TGTGCCAGCAGCTCGACAGGGGGGATCTTCTATGGCTACACCTTC.

The rearrangement joins TRBV28 to TRBJ1-2; D is undetermined. The CDR3 is made up of 14 amino acids. Germline lookup yields CDR1 MDHEN and CDR2 SYDVKM. The V end was cut by 8 bases, the J end by 4 bases, with 17 bases between. CDR3 amino acids: CASRPPRVGYGYTF. The CDR3 DNA follows: TGTGCCAGCCGCCCCCCTCGGGTCGGCTATGGCTACACCTTC.

In DNA form, the CDR3 reads TGTGCCAGTAGTAATGCGGGCGGTAACACCGGGGAGCTGTTTTTT. It encodes CASSNAGGNTGELFF. The V call is TRBV19, the J call TRBJ2-2, with D maybe TRBD2 (5 bases). V lost 4 bases and J lost 2, with 11 bases in between. CDR3 length: 15 residues. The germline V gene encodes CDR1 LNHDA and CDR2 SQIVND (reference sequence).

This chain connects TRBV28 to TRBJ1-4; 8 bases match TRBD1. CDR3 size: 14 residues. Germline-derived CDR1 and CDR2 are MDHEN and SYDVKM. Trimming removed 6 bases from V and 4 bases from J; junction bases left unmatched: 4. The CDR3 nucleotides read TGTGCCAGCAGGTTACAGGGGGGTAATGAAAAACTGTTTTTT. Translation gives CASRLQGGNEKLFF.

CDR3 nucleotide sequence: TGTGCCAGCAGTCTTGCGGTAGAGGCAAATGAGCAGTTCTTC. Protein product: CASSLAVEANEQFF. J is TRBJ2-1 and V is TRBV2, with D unresolved. Trimming pared 5 bases from V and 7 bases from J, leaving 15 bases between. The CDR3 length is 14 residues. CDR1 and CDR2 from the germline V gene are SNHLY and FYNNEI.

This clone is a singleton in its sample. This chain connects TRBV5-7 to TRBJ2-7, with D perhaps matching TRBD1 (6 bases). TRBV5-7 is classed as an ORF, of uncertain function. The V and J ends lost 4 bases and 7 bases respectively, with 12 bases between them. This CDR3 region has 12 residues. The CDR3 reads CASSLQGQEQYF. DNA of the CDR3: TGTGCCAGCAGCCTACAGGGTCAGGAGCAGTACTTC.

The chain carries TRBV9 and TRBJ2-3; 8 bases line up with TRBD1. The germline gives CDR1 SGDLS, CDR2 YYNGEE. Germline trimming cut 4 bases from V and 4 bases from J; bases unmatched to any gene: 8. This CDR3 contains 15 residues. This CDR3 is CASSPGQGVADTQYF. CDR3 in DNA: TGTGCCAGCAGCCCAGGACAGGGAGTTGCAGATACGCAGTATTTT.

The chain recombines TRBV7-9 with TRBJ1-3; TRBD1 is a possible D gene (5 bases). V lost 5 bases and J lost 0, with 14 bases in between. The CDR3 loop spans 16 amino acids. Germline V gene lookup returns CDR1 SEHNR and CDR2 FQNEAQ (reference sequence). CDR3 sequence reads: CASSNLQETSGNTIYF. The CDR3 DNA reads as TGTGCCAGCAGCAACCTACAGGAGACCTCTGGAAACACCATATATTTT.

This clone has a single count. V usage is TRBV11-3 and J usage is TRBJ1-1; D is undetermined. Germline V CDR1 and CDR2: SGHNT, YENEEA. The CDR3 has 13 residues. V was trimmed by 1 base and J by 8 bases, leaving 11 bases between them. CDR3 DNA: TGTGCCAGCAGCTTAGGCCCCCGGGTCGAAGCTTTCTTT. Encoded protein: CASSLGPRVEAFF.

The CDR3, as DNA: TGCAGCGCCCTTGAGGGTAGTGAGTACGAGCAGTACTTC. This codes for CSALEGSEYEQYF. This chain joins TRBV29-1 and TRBJ2-7, with D tentatively TRBD2 (5 bases). The CDR3 covers 13 residues. Germline values: CDR1 SQVTM, CDR2 ANQGSEA. Trimming took 7 bases from V and 4 from J, leaving 17 bases between them.

This clone was counted only a few times. The V gene is TRBV5-1, the J gene TRBJ1-2; 7 bases fit TRBD1. The J segment lost 4 bases and the V segment lost 2 bases, leaving 5 bases of the junction unmatched. Germline V gene lookup returns CDR1 SGHRS and CDR2 YFSETQ. This CDR3 comprises 14 residues. The DNA of the CDR3 is TGCGCCAGCAGCTTAACGCAGGGGGGCTATGGCTACACCTTC. Residues: CASSLTQGGYGYTF.

This chain connects TRBV19 to TRBJ1-5; D gene unclear. The V and J ends lost 5 bases and 6 bases respectively, with 20 bases between them. CDR1 is LNHDA and CDR2 is SQIVND in the germline V gene (reference sequence). CDR3 length: 16 residues. CDR3 nucleotides: TGTGCCAGTAGTCCCCCCGGTTACGCGCGTGTTCAGCCCCAGCATTTT. This sequence encodes CASSPPGYARVQPQHF.

This rearrangement joins TRBV7-9 to TRBJ2-3; 7 positions match TRBD1. This CDR3 region has 19 residues. The germline V gene has CDR1 SEHNR and CDR2 FQNEAQ (reference sequence). V shed 0 bases, J shed 2 bases, and the junction held 14 bases outside the gene matches. DNA of the CDR3: TGTGCCAGCAGCTTAGCTTCAACAGGGGAACGCTTACTCACAGATACGCAGTATTTT. This gives the protein CASSLASTGERLLTDTQYF.

A word on this clone: One end of the junction is discordant with germline, which a read error may explain. The rearrangement joins TRBV7-7 to TRBJ2-5; 9 nucleotides align to TRBD2. Germline CDR1 is SSHAT and CDR2 is FNYEAQ (reference sequence). The CDR3 has 15 amino acids. CDR3 region: CASSQGGAGGETQYF. The CDR3 DNA is TGTGCTAGCAGCCAGGGGGGAGCGGGAGGAGAGACCCAGTACTTC.

This chain uses TRBV6-5 with TRBJ1-1; the D gene is possibly TRBD1 (6 bases). The germline V gene encodes CDR1 MNHEY and CDR2 SVGAGI. Trimming pared 0 bases from V and 4 bases from J, leaving 12 bases between. The CDR3 is made up of 15 amino acids. The CDR3 loop is CASSYSGGLGTEAFF. In DNA form, the CDR3 reads TGTGCCAGCAGTTACTCGGGGGGGCTCGGCACTGAAGCTTTCTTT.

The table lists this clone with a few counts. The J gene is TRBJ2-7, the V gene TRBV4-3, with D tentatively TRBD1 (6 bases). This CDR3 is built from 13 residues. Trimming took 0 bases from V and 7 from J, leaving 10 bases between them. The germline gives CDR1 LGHNA, CDR2 YSLEER. The CDR3 DNA sequence: TGCGCCAGCAGCCAAGATATGAGGGGGGAGCAGTACTTC. This translates into CASSQDMRGEQYF.

V usage is TRBV5-6 and J usage is TRBJ2-7; tentative D call: TRBD2 (5 bases). V shed 4 bases and J shed 6 bases, with 20 bases lying between them. The V gene's germline CDR1 is SGHDT and CDR2 YYEEEE. The CDR3 runs 15 residues. CDR3 nucleotides: TGTGCCAGCAGCAATCTAGGCGGAGGCCATGGCGAGCAGTACTTC. Its protein product is CASSNLGGGHGEQYF. Based on the CDR3 plus reference TRBV5-6 and TRBJ2-7, the full variable domain is DAGVTQSPTHLIKTRGQQVTLRCSPKSGHDTVSWYQQALGQGPQFIFQYYEEEERQRGNFPDRFSGHQFPNYSSELNVNALLLGDSALYLCASSNLGGGHGEQYFGPGTRLTVT.

V and J are TRBV7-2 and TRBJ2-7; perhaps TRBD2 as D (5 bases). The CDR3 length is 15 residues. Deletions cut 5 bases from V and 6 bases from J, with 20 bases between. Germline CDR1 and CDR2: SGHTA and FQGNSA. The CDR3 spells CASSLRALEPGEQYF. DNA of the CDR3: TGTGCCAGCAGCCTGCGGGCCCTCGAACCCGGCGAGCAGTACTTC.